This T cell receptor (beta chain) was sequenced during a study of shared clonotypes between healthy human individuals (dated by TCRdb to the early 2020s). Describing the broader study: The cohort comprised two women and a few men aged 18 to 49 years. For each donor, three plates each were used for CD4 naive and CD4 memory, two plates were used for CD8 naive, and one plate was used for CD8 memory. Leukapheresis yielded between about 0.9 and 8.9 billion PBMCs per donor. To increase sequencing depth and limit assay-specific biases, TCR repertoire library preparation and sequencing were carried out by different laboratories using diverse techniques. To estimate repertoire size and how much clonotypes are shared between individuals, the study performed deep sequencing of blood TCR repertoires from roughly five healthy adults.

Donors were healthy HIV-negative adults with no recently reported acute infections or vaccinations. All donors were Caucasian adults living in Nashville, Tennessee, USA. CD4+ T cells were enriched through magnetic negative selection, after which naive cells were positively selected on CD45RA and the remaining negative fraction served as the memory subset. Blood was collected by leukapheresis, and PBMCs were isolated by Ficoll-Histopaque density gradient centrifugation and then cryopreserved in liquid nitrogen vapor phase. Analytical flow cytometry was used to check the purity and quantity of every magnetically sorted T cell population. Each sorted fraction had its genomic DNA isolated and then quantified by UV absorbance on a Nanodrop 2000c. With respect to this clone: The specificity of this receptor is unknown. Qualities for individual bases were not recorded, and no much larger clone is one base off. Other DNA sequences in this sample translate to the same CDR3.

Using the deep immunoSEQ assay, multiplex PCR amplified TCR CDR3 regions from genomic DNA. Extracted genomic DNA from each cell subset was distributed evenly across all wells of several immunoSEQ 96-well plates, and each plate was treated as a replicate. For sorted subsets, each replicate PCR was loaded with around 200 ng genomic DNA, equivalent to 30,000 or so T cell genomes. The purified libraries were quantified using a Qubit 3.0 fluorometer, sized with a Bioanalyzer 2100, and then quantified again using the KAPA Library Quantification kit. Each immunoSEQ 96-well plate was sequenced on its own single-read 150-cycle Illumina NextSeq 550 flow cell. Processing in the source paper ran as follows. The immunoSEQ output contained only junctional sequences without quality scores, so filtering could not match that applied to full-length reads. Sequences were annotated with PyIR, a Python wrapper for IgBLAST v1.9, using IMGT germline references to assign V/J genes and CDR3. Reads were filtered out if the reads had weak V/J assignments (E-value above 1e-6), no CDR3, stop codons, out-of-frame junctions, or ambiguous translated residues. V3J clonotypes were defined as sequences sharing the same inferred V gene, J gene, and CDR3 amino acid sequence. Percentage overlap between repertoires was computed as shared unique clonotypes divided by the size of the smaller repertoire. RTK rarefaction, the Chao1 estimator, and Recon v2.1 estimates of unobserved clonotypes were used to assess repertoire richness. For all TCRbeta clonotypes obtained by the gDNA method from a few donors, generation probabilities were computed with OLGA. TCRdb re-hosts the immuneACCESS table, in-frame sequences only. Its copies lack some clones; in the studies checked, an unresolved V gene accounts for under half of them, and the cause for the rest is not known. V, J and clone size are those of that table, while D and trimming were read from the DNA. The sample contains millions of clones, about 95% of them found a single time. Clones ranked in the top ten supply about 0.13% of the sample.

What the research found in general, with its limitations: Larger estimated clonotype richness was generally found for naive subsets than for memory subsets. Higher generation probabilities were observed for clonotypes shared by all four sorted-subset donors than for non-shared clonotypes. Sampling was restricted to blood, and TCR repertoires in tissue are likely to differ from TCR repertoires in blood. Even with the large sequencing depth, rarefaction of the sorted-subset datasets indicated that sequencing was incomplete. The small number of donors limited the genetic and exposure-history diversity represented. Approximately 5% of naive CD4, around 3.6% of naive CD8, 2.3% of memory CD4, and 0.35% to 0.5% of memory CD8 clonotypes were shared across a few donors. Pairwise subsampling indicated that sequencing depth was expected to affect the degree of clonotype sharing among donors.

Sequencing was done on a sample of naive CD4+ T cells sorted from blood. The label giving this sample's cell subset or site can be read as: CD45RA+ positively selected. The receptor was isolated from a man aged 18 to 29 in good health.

The encoded CDR3 is CASSSGLAGAETQYF. The nucleotide sequence reads as follows: TGTGCCAGCAGCTCTGGACTAGCGGGGGCAGAGACCCAGTACTTC. The sequence is built from TRBV11-2 and TRBJ2-5; the central 13 bases match TRBD2. The germline V gene sets CDR1 to SGHAT and CDR2 to FQNNGV. Trimming takes 4 bases off V and 4 bases off J; junction bases not matched to a gene: 3. Spanning cysteine to phenylalanine, the CDR3 consists of 15 amino acids. This entry keeps only the CDR3 DNA: 45 bases, framed from base 1.